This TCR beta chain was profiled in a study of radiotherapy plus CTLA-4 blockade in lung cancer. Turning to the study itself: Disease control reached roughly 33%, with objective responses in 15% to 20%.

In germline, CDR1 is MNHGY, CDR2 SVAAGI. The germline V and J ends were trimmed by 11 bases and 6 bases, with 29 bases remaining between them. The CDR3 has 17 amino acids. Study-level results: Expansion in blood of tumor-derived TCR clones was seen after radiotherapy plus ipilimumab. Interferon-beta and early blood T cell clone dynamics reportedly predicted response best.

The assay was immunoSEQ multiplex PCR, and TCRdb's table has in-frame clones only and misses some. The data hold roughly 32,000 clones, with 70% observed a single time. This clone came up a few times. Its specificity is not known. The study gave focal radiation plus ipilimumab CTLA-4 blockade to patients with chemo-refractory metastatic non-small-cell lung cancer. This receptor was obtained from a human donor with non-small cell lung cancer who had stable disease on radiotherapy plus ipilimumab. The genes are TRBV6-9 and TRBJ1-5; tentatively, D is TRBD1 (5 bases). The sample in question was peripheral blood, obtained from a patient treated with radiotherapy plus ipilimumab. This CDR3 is CAPLYLVRGGGVQPQHF. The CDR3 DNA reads TGTGCCCCCCTCTATCTTGTCCGGGGTGGGGGGGTTCAGCCCCAGCATTTT.